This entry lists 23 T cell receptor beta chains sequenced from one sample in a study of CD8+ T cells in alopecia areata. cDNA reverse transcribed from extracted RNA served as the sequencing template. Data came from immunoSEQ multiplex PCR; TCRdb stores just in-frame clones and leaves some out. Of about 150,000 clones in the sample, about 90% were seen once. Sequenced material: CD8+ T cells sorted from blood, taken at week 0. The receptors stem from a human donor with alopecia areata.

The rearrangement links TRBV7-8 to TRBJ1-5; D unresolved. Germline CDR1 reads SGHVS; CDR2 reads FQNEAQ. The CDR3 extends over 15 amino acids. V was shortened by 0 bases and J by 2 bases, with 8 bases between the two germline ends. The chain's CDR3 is CASSLAAVRNQPQHF. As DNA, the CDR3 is TGTGCCAGCAGCTTAGCGGCGGTCCGCAATCAGCCCCAGCATTTT.

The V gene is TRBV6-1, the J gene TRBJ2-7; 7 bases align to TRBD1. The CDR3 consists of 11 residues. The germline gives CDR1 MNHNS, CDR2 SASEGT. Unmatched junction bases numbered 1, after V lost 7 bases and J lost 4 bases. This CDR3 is CASMTGYEQYF. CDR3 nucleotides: TGTGCCAGCATGACAGGGTACGAGCAGTACTTC.

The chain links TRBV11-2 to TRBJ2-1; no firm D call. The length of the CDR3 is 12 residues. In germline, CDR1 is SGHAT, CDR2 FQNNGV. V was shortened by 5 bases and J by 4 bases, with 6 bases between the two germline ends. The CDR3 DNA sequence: TGTGCCAGCAGCGCAACGTACAATGAGCAGTTCTTC. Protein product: CASSATYNEQFF.

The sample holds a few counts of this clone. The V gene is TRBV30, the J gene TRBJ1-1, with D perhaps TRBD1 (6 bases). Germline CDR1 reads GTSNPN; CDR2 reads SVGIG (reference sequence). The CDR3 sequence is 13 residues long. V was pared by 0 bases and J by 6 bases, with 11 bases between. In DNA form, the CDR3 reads TGTGCCTGGAGTGTGGGGGGGCTTGCTGAAGCTTTCTTT. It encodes CAWSVGGLAEAFF.

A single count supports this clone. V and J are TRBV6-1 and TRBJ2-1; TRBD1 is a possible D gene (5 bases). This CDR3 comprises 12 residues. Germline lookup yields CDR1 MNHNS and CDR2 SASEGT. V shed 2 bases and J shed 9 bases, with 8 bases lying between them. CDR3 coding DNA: TGTGCCAGCAGTGAAATGGGGCCTGAGCAGTTCTTC. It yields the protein CASSEMGPEQFF.

The CDR3 sequence is CASADRGGETQYF. For the CDR3, the DNA is TGTGCCAGCGCCGACAGGGGAGGAGAGACCCAGTACTTC. The genes are TRBV6-1 and TRBJ2-5; 8 bases map to TRBD1. J gave up 4 bases and V 8 bases, and 6 bases lay outside the gene matches. Germline V CDR1 and CDR2: MNHNS, SASEGT. This CDR3 is built from 13 residues.

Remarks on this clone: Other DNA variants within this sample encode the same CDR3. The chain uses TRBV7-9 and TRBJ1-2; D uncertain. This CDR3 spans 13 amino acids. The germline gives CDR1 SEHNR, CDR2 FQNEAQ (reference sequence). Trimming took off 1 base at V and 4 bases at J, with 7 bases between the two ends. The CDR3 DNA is TGTGCCAGCAGCTTAGGAGGAGGCTATGGCTACACCTTC. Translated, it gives CASSLGGGYGYTF.

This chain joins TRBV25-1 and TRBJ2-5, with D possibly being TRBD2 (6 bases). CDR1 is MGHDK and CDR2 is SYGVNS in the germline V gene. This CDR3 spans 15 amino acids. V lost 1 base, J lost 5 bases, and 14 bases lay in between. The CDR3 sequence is CASSESGTEVETQYF. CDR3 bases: TGTGCCAGCAGTGAATCCGGGACTGAAGTCGAGACCCAGTACTTC.

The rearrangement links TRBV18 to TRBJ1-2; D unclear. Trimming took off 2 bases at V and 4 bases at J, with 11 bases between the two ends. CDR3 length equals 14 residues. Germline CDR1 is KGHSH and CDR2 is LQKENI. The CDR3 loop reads CASSPDYRSYGYTF. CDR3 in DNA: TGTGCCAGCTCACCAGACTACAGAAGCTATGGCTACACCTTC.

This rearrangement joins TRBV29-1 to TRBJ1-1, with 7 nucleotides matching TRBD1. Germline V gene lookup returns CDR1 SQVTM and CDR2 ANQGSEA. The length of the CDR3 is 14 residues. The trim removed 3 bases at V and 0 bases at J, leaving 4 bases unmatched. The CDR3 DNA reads TGCAGCGTTGACCAGACAGGGTTGAACACTGAAGCTTTCTTT. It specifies CSVDQTGLNTEAFF.

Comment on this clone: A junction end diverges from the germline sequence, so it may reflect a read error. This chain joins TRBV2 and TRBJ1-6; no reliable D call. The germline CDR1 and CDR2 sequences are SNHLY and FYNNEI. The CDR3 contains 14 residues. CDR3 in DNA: TGTGCCAGCAGAGAAGTTCTGGGAAACTCACCCCTCCACTTT. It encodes CASREVLGNSPLHF.

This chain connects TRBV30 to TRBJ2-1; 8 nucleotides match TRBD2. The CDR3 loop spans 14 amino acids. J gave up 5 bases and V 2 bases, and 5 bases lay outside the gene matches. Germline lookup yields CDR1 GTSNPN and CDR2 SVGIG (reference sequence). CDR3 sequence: CAWSSSGAHNEQFF. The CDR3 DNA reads TGTGCCTGGAGTAGTAGCGGGGCACACAATGAGCAGTTCTTC.

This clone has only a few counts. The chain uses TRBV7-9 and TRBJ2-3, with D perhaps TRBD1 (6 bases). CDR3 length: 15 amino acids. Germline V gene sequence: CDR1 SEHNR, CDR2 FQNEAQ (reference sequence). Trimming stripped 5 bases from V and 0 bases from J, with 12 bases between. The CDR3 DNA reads TGTGCCAGCAGCCCGACAGGATCTAGCACAGATACGCAGTATTTT. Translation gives CASSPTGSSTDTQYF.

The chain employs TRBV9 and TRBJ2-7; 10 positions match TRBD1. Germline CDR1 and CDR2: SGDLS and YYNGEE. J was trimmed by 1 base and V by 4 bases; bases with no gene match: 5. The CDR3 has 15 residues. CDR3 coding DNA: TGTGCCAGCAGCAAAGGGGGACAGGGGTCCTACGAGCAGTACTTC. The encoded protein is CASSKGGQGSYEQYF.

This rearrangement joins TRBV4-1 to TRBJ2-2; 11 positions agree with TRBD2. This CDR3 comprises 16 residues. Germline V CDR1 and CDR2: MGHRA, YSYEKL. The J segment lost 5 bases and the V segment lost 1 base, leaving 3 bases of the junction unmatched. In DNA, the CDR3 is TGCGCCAGCAGCCAAGGATCTAGCGGGAGGACCGGGGAGCTGTTTTTT. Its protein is CASSQGSSGRTGELFF.

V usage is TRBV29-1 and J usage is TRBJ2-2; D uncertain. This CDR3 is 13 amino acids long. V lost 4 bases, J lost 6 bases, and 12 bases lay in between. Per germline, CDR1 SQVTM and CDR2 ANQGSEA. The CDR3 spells CSVVTSEAGELFF. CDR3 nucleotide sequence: TGCAGCGTTGTAACGTCCGAGGCCGGGGAGCTGTTTTTT.

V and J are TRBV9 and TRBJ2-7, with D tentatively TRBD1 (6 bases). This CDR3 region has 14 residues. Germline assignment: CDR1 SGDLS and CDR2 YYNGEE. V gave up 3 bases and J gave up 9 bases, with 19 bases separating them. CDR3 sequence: CASSEGSSQGGQYF. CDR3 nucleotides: TGTGCCAGCAGCGAAGGGTCGAGCCAAGGGGGGCAGTACTTC.

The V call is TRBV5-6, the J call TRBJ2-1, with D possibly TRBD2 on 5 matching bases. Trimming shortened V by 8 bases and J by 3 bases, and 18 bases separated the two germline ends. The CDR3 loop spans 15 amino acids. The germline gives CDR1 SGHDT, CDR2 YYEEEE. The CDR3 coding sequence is TGTGCCAGTGTAGAGGTACGGGGTTTCTACAATGAGCAGTTCTTC. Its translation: CASVEVRGFYNEQFF.

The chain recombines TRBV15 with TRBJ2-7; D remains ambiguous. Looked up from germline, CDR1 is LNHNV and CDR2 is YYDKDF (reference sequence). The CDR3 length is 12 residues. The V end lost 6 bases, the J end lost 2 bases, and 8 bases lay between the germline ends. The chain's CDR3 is CATRDPPYEQYF. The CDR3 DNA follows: TGTGCCACCAGGGACCCACCCTACGAGCAGTACTTC.

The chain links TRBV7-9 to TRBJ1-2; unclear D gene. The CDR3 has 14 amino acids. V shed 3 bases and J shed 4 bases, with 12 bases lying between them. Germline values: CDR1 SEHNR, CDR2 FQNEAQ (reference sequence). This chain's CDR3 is CASSFTSGSYGYTF. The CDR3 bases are TGTGCCAGCAGCTTTACCTCTGGCTCCTATGGCTACACCTTC.

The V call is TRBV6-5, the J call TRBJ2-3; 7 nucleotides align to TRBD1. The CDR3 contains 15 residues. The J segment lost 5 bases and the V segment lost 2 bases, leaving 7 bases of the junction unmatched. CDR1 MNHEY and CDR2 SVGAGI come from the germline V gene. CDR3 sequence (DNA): TGTGCCAGCAGTTACGGTCAGGGGGTTGTAGATACGCAGTATTTT. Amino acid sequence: CASSYGQGVVDTQYF.

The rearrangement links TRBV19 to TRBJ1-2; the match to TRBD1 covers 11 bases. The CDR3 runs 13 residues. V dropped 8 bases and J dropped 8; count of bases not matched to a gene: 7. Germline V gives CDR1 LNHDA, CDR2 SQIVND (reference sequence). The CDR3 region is CASSGQGAEGYTF. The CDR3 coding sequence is TGTGCCAGTTCCGGACAGGGGGCGGAAGGCTACACCTTC.

CDR3 in amino acids: CASSTPYGEQFF. The CDR3, as DNA: TGTGCCAGCAGTACTCCTTACGGTGAGCAGTTCTTC. The rearrangement uses TRBV7-3 and TRBJ2-1; D is ambiguous. This CDR3 region has 12 residues. Germline V lookup: CDR1 SGHTA, CDR2 FQGTGA. V was trimmed by 6 bases and J by 9 bases, leaving 12 bases between them.